A selection of T cell receptor beta chains follows, all from one sample in a study of cytomegalovirus exposure and HLA in healthy donors. TCRdb keeps only in-frame clones here, not all; method: immunoSEQ multiplex PCR. The data hold approximately 75,000 clones, with around 80% observed a single time. Sequenced: PBMCs. These receptors were obtained from a male donor in good health and CMV-seronegative. CDR3s include the opening cysteine and the closing phenylalanine or tryptophan. D genes are given only for firm matches. Size is stated for part of the rows, as once, few or many counts, or as a class when the clone is expanded.

TGTGCCAGCACCCGACCAGAACTAAATTACGAGCAGTACTTC | CASTRPELNYEQYF | . | TRBV6-6 | few | TRBJ2-7
TGTGCCAGCAGTGAAGGTGGGGGCAGGGGAGATGAAGCTTTCTTT | CASSEGGGRGDEAFF | . | TRBV6-1 | . | TRBJ1-1
TGTGCCAGCAGTCCCTCGGGACTAGCGTATACTGGGGCCAACGTCCTGACTTTC | CASSPSGLAYTGANVLTF | TRBD2 | TRBV27 | . | TRBJ2-6
TGTGCCAGCAGTGAACGGGGACAGGCTACCTATGGCTACACCTTC | CASSERGQATYGYTF | TRBD1 | TRBV6-1 | . | TRBJ1-2
TGCGCCAGCAGCTTGGACAGCTATGGCTACACCTTC | CASSLDSYGYTF | . | TRBV5-1 | . | TRBJ1-2
TGTGCCAGCAGTGAATTCTCGGTGGGACAGGGCTCCTACAATGAGCAGTTCTTC | CASSEFSVGQGSYNEQFF | TRBD1 | TRBV6-1 | . | TRBJ2-1
TGTGCCAGCAGCTCCCAGCGGCACAATGAGCAGTTCTTC | CASSSQRHNEQFF | . | TRBV11-2 | . | TRBJ2-1
TGTGCCAGCAGCTTGGCCACTCGCGGGGGGGTCGTCGGGGAGCTGTTTTTT | CASSLATRGGVVGELFF | TRBD2 | TRBV5-5 | . | TRBJ2-2
TGTGCCAGCAGCTTACTTGGACAGGGGCCGAAGCAGTACTTC | CASSLLGQGPKQYF | TRBD1 | TRBV7-2 | . | TRBJ2-7
TGCGCCAGCAGTCAAAGGACAGACCGCGGGGGCTACCCCTTC | CASSQRTDRGGYPF | . | TRBV5-1 | . | TRBJ1-2
TGTGCCAGCAGCTTAGCCCGCCTGGATGGACTAGCGGGAGAGCTGTTCTTC | CASSLARLDGLAGELFF | TRBD2 | TRBV7-6 | few | TRBJ2-1